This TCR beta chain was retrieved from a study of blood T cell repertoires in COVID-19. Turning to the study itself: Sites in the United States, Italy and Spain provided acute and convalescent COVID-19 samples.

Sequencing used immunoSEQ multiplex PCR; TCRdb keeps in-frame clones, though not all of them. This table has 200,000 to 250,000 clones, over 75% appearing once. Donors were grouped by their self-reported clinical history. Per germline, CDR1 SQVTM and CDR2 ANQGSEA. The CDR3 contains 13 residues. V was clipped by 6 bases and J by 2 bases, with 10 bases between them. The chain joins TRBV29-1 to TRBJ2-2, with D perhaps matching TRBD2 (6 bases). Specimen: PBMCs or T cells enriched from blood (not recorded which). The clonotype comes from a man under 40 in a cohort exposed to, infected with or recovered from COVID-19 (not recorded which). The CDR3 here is CSVERANTGELFF. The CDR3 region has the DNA TGCAGCGTCGAGCGGGCAAACACCGGGGAGCTGTTTTTT.